The present TCR beta chain was sequenced within a study of blood T cell repertoires in COVID-19. Source study methods: Amplification of reference gene primers was used by the study to estimate nucleated cell counts. The protocol was immunoSEQ multiplex PCR, while the TCRdb copy is restricted to in-frame clones and leaves out a portion. D and trimming were read from the DNA, whereas the V and J calls and clone size are those reported in that table. The profile shows approximately 120,000 clones, around four fifths of them singletons. The CDR3 has 13 amino acids. Germline CDR1 reads MRHNA; CDR2 reads SNTAGT. V was clipped by 4 bases and J by 6 bases; unmatched bases: 3.

The V call is TRBV6-4, the J call TRBJ2-1; 7 bases line up with TRBD2. Sequenced: peripheral blood. This sequence was found in a woman in her fifties or sixties with acute or convalescent COVID-19. The CDR3 coding sequence is TGTGCCAGCAGTGGCTGGACTAGCAATGAGCAGTTCTTC. Its protein is CASSGWTSNEQFF.